This T cell receptor (beta chain) was sequenced in a study of PD-L1 blockade in urothelial cancer. Study as a whole: Study patients had been treated with 0 to 3 previous chemotherapy regimens.

Each individual provided 1 to 8 samples (taken pretreatment and on-treatment). A word on this clone: Mismatch with germline at one junction end may stem from a read error.

Looked up from germline, CDR1 is MNHEY and CDR2 is SMNVEV (reference sequence). The CDR3 consists of 15 residues. Synthetic templates analogous to TCR were spiked into all PCRs individually. Produced via immunoSEQ multiplex PCR; TCRdb's table is partial and in-frame only. The data contain about 45,000 clones, roughly 88% of them singletons. The clonotype originates from an elderly man with urothelial cancer. The rearrangement links TRBV27 to TRBJ2-7, with 9 bases lining up with TRBD1. Material: PBMCs, obtained around atezolizumab (anti-PD-L1) treatment. The CDR3 DNA reads as TGTGCCAGCACCGAAGGGGGACAGGGCTCCCACGAGCAGTACTTC. Translated: CASTEGGQGSHEQYF.